This T cell receptor (beta chain) was captured by sequencing in a study of T-cell reconstitution after alpha-beta-depleted transplantation in children. Molecular barcoding with unique molecular identifiers was used for the TCRbeta library. TCRdb fed the PCR reads into MiXCR, producing one record per CDR3 protein. This table holds some 590,000 distinct CDR3 sequences, about 10% found once. This clonotype was observed many times. The V end was cut by 1 base, the J end by 1 base, with 7 bases between. Germline V CDR1 and CDR2: MNHNS, SASEGT. This CDR3 region has 14 residues. This receptor was taken from a human donor who donated a stem cell graft to a child with acute myeloid leukemia. Here the sequenced sample was PBMCs from the stem cell graft donor, taken from the stem cell graft. V is TRBV6-1 and J is TRBJ2-5, with D unclear. The CDR3 protein is CASSEVTSQETQYF. CDR3 bases: TGTGCCAGCAGTGAAGTGACTTCCCAAGAGACCCAGTACTTC.